The clone carrying this TCR beta chain was counted between two and nine times. As yet, its antigen is unknown. One entry per CDR3 protein, called by TCRdb with MiXCR from the RT-PCR reads. The data contain about 800,000 distinct CDR3 sequences, 21% of them singletons. This specimen belongs to a study of response to subunit inactivated influenza vaccine. Regarding the study as a whole: Each seasonal influenza vaccination, the authors suggested, recruits few new T cells.

There are 13 residues in the CDR3. Losses at the gene ends were 5 bases for V and 6 bases for J; bases not matched to a gene: 5. CDR1 is SGHAT, CDR2 FQNNGV, per germline. The sequence came from a man in his fifties or sixties who received an inactivated influenza vaccine. The material was PBMCs from blood, obtained less than 6 days after vaccination. This chain joins TRBV11-2 and TRBJ2-7; 9 bases fit TRBD2. The CDR3 loop reads CASSVGTSLEQYF. The CDR3 DNA reads as TGTGCCAGCAGCGTAGGGACTAGCCTCGAGCAGTACTTC.